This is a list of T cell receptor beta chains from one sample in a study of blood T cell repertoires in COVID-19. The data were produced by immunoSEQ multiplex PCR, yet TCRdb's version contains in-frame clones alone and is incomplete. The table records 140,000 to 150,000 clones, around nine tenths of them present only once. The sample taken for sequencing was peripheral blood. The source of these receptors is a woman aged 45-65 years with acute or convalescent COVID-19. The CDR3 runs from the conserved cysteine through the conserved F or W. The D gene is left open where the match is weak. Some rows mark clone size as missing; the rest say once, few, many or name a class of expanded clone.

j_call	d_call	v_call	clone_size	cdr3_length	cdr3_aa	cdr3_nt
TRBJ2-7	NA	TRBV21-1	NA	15	CASPRAARGRGEQYF	TGTGCCAGCCCCAGGGCAGCCAGGGGGCGAGGGGAGCAGTACTTC
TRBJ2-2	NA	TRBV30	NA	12	CAWGEGVGELFF	TGTGCCTGGGGTGAGGGGGTCGGGGAGCTGTTTTTT
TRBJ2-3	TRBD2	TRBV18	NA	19	CASSPSGGAYSSSTDTQYF	TGTGCCAGCTCACCTTCCGGGGGGGCTTATAGCTCTAGCACAGATACGCAGTATTTT
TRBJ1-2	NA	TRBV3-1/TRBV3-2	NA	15	CASSQDGGSRAGYTF	TGTGCCAGCAGCCAAGATGGGGGGAGTCGGGCGGGCTACACCTTC
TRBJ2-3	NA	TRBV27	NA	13	CASSLASADTQYF	TGTGCCAGCAGTTTAGCCTCGGCAGATACGCAGTATTTT
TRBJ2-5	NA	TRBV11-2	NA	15	CASSPNGGAKETQYF	TGTGCCAGCAGCCCGAATGGCGGTGCCAAAGAGACCCAGTACTTC
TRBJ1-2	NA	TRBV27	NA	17	CASSPLGTKGPNYGYTF	TGTGCCAGCAGTCCACTCGGGACTAAGGGTCCAAACTATGGCTACACCTTC
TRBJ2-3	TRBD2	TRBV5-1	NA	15	CASSSVAGEADTQYF	TGCGCCAGCAGCTCAGTAGCGGGAGAGGCAGATACGCAGTATTTT
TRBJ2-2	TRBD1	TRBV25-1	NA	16	CASSFRDSPHTGELFF	TGTGCCAGCAGTTTCCGGGACAGCCCCCACACCGGGGAGCTGTTTTTT
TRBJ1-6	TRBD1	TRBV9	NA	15	CASSVTGELIAPLHF	TGTGCCAGCAGCGTAACAGGGGAATTGATCGCACCCCTCCACTTT
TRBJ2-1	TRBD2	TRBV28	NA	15	CASSSASGGADEQFF	TGTGCCAGCAGTTCGGCTAGCGGGGGGGCCGATGAGCAGTTCTTC
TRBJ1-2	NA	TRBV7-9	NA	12	CASSETRDGYTF	TGTGCCAGCAGCGAGACCAGGGATGGCTACACCTTC
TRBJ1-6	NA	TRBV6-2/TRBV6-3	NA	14	CASSYSSVNSPLHF	TGTGCCAGCAGTTACTCTTCCGTTAATTCACCCCTCCACTTT
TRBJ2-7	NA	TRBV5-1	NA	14	CASSSGTKGGEQYF	TGCGCCAGCAGCTCCGGGACTAAGGGGGGCGAGCAGTACTTC
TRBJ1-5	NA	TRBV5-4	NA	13	CASSSDSNQPQHF	TGTGCCAGCAGCTCGGACTCTAATCAGCCCCAGCATTTT
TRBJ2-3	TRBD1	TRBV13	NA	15	CASSPRTGGLDTQYF	TGTGCCAGCAGCCCTCGGACAGGGGGTTTAGATACGCAGTATTTT
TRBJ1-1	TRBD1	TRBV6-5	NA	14	CASSYKGADTEAFF	TGTGCCAGCAGTTATAAGGGGGCAGACACTGAAGCTTTCTTT
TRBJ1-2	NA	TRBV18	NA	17	CASSPNWDTIANYGYTF	TGTGCCAGCTCACCAAATTGGGACACCATAGCTAACTATGGCTACACCTTC
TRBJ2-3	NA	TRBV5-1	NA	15	CASSSQQGVTDTQYF	TGCGCCAGCAGCTCCCAACAGGGTGTAACAGATACGCAGTATTTT
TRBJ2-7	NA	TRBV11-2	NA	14	CASSLGRGFIEQYF	TGTGCCAGCAGCTTAGGCAGGGGATTCATCGAGCAGTACTTC
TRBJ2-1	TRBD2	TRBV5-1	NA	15	CASTASGGSYNEQFF	TGCGCCAGCACTGCTAGCGGGGGGTCCTACAATGAGCAGTTCTTC
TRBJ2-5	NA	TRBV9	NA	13	CASSSSGVETQYF	TGTGCCAGCAGCTCCTCAGGGGTGGAGACCCAGTACTTC
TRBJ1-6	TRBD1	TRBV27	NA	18	CASSRDRAPPQFNSPLHF	TGTGCCAGCAGCCGCGACAGGGCTCCCCCACAATTTAATTCACCCCTCCACTTT
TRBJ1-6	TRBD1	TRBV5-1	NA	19	CASSPGISGQSSYNSPLHF	TGCGCCAGCAGCCCGGGGATTTCGGGACAGAGCTCCTATAATTCACCCCTCCACTTT
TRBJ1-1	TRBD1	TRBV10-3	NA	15	CAISNPSGGVTEAFF	TGTGCCATCTCAAACCCCTCAGGGGGAGTTACTGAAGCTTTCTTT
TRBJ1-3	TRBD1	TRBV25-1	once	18	CASSEGTGRGYSGNTIYF	TGTGCCAGCAGTGAGGGAACGGGCAGGGGGTACTCTGGAAACACCATATATTTT
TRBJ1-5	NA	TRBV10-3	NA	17	CAISESGGGTSNQPQHF	TGTGCCATCAGTGAGTCAGGGGGGGGGACCAGCAATCAGCCCCAGCATTTT
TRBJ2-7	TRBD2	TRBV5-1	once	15	CASSLLVAGVGEQYF	TGCGCCAGCAGCTTGCTCGTAGCGGGAGTGGGCGAGCAGTACTTC
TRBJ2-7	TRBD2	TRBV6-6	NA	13	CASSGLADYEQYF	TGTGCCAGCAGTGGACTAGCGGACTACGAGCAGTACTTC
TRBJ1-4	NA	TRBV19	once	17	CASRRRGTAATNEKLFF	TGTGCCAGTAGAAGGAGAGGCACCGCAGCAACTAATGAAAAACTGTTTTTT
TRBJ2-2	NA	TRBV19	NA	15	CASTLSAGAAGELFF	TGTGCCAGTACCCTATCAGCAGGGGCGGCCGGGGAGCTGTTTTTT
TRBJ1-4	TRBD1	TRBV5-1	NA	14	CASSLAGTGEKLFF	TGCGCCAGCAGCTTGGCCGGGACAGGTGAAAAACTGTTTTTT
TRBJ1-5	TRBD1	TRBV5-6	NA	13	CASSGTGSQPQHF	TGTGCCAGCAGTGGGACAGGGAGCCAGCCCCAGCATTTT
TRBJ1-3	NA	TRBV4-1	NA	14	CASSQWGAGNTIYF	TGCGCCAGCAGCCAATGGGGGGCTGGAAACACCATATATTTT
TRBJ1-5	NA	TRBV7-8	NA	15	CASSPRGGGNQPQHF	TGTGCCAGCAGCCCCCGCGGAGGAGGCAATCAGCCCCAGCATTTT
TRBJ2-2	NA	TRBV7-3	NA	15	CASSLDPSNTGELFF	TGTGCCAGCAGCTTAGATCCGAGTAACACCGGGGAGCTGTTTTTT
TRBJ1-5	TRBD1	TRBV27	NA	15	CASSLIQGGGQPQHF	TGTGCCAGCAGTTTGATACAGGGGGGAGGTCAGCCCCAGCATTTT
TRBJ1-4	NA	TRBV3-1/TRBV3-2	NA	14	CASSQQGGKGKLFF	TGTGCCAGCAGCCAGCAGGGAGGGAAGGGAAAACTGTTTTTT
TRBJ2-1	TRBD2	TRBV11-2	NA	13	CASSGRALNEQFF	TGTGCCAGCAGCGGGAGGGCCCTCAATGAGCAGTTCTTC